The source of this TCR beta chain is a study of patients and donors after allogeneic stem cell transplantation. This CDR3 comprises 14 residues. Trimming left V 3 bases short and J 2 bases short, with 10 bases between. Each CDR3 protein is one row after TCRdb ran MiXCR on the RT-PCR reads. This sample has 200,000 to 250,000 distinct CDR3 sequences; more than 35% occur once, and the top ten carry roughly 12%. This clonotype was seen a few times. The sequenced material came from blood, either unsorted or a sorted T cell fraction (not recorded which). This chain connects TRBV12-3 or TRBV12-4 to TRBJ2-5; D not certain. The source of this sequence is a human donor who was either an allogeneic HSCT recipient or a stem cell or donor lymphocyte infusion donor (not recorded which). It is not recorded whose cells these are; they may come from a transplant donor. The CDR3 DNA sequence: TGTGCCAGCAGTTTCGAAGGGCGGCAAGAGACCCAGTACTTC. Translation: CASSFEGRQETQYF.